This record concerns one T cell receptor (beta chain) sequence. This record belongs to a study of blood T cell repertoires in COVID-19. Study details: Donors in the United States, Italy and Spain gave samples during acute or convalescent COVID-19. PBMCs, B-cell-depleted T cells, or T cells provided the cDNA or gDNA that made up the material.

Authors' analysis steps: The authors estimated nucleated cell counts from reference gene primer amplification. The data were produced by immunoSEQ multiplex PCR, yet TCRdb's version contains in-frame clones alone and is incomplete. The V and J calls and the clone size are those of that table, but D and trimming were determined from the DNA. The sample shows under 250,000 clones, around 82% of them seen only once. The germline V gene has CDR1 MNHEY and CDR2 SVGAGI. CDR3 length: 15 amino acids. V was pared by 6 bases and J by 0 bases, with 15 bases between. Sequenced material: peripheral blood. The chain joins TRBV6-5 to TRBJ2-7, with D possibly being TRBD2 (6 bases). The sequence was obtained from a woman in her 70s with acute or convalescent COVID-19. The CDR3 DNA is TGTGCCAGCAGCTCCCGGGGAGGCGGCTCCTACGAGCAGTACTTC. This translates into CASSSRGGGSYEQYF.